The rows below give T cell receptor beta chains drawn from one sample of a study of lymphopenia after photon versus proton radiotherapy. Profiled with immunoSEQ multiplex PCR; TCRdb holds only in-frame clones, not every one. The table records about 28,000 clones, 81% of them present only once. This specimen consisted of peripheral blood, obtained from a patient treated with photon-based radiotherapy. The receptor source for this set is a man aged 45 to 65 with gastric cancer. Each CDR3 is given with its conserved first and last residue. Fields, in order: D gene, J gene, CDR3 length, V gene, clone size, CDR3 protein, CDR3 DNA. The D gene is left open where the match is weak. Expanded clones are given a class, and other clones once, few, many or no size at all.

>-|TRBJ2-6|14|TRBV15|-
CATSSDSGANVLTF
TGTGCCACCAGCAGCGACTCTGGGGCCAACGTCCTGACTTTC
>TRBD2|TRBJ2-1|16|TRBV7-6|-
CASSPTLAEGPVEQFF
TGTGCCAGCAGCCCCACCCTAGCGGAGGGCCCCGTAGAGCAGTTCTTC
>-|TRBJ2-1|14|TRBV5-1|-
CASTNQGIYNEQFF
TGCGCCAGCACGAATCAGGGTATCTACAATGAGCAGTTCTTC
>-|TRBJ2-1|14|TRBV7-8|-
CASSLYGAQNEQFF
TGTGCCAGCAGCTTATACGGGGCGCAGAATGAGCAGTTCTTC
>TRBD2|TRBJ2-5|15|TRBV6-9|-
CASGTSGGPQETQYF
TGTGCCAGCGGGACTAGCGGGGGGCCCCAAGAGACCCAGTACTTC
>-|TRBJ1-2|12|TRBV29-1|-
CSVIQGVGGYTF
TGCAGCGTTATACAGGGAGTTGGCGGCTACACCTTC
>-|TRBJ2-5|14|TRBV11-3|-
CASSPRADQETQYF
TGTGCCAGCAGCCCGAGAGCGGACCAAGAGACCCAGTACTTC
>-|TRBJ2-1|14|TRBV7-2|-
CASSLVLQGYEQFF
TGTGCCAGCAGCTTAGTTCTTCAGGGGTATGAGCAGTTCTTC
>-|TRBJ1-5|15|TRBV15|-
CATSRTEILNQPQHF
TGTGCCACCAGCAGGACGGAGATCCTCAATCAGCCCCAGCATTTT
>-|TRBJ1-3|16|TRBV4-3|-
CASSQVQIFSGNTIYF
TGCGCCAGCAGCCAAGTCCAGATCTTCTCTGGAAACACCATATATTTT
>-|TRBJ1-6|18|TRBV1|-
CTSSQECWERDRDSPLHF
TGCACCAGCAGCCAAGAATGTTGGGAGAGGGACAGGGATTCACCCCTCCACTTT
>TRBD1|TRBJ2-2|16|TRBV11-1|few
CASSFRTGVNTGELFF
TGTGCCAGCAGCTTCAGGACAGGCGTGAACACCGGGGAGCTGTTTTTT
>-|TRBJ1-1|14|TRBV5-1|-
CASSNLIMNTEAFF
TGCGCCAGCAGCAATCTCATCATGAACACTGAAGCTTTCTTT
>-|TRBJ1-4|15|TRBV11-2|-
CASRSLATTNEKLFF
TGTGCCAGCAGGTCCCTGGCAACAACTAATGAAAAACTGTTTTTT
>TRBD1|TRBJ2-5|15|TRBV5-1|-
CASSLQGAPGETQYF
TGCGCCAGCAGCTTACAGGGGGCGCCGGGAGAGACCCAGTACTTC
>-|TRBJ2-3|15|TRBV11-3|-
CASSPRGGSTDTQYF
TGTGCCAGCAGCCCCCGCGGCGGTAGCACAGATACGCAGTATTTT